This TCR beta chain came from a study of blood T cell repertoires in COVID-19. Looking at the study overall: Material from acute and convalescent COVID-19 was sourced from the United States, Italy and Spain. Sources were T cells, B-cell-depleted T cells, or PBMCs; the material itself was cDNA or gDNA.

The authors' processing: Reference gene primer amplification gave nucleated cell count estimates. Sequencing used immunoSEQ multiplex PCR; TCRdb keeps in-frame clones, though not all of them. D and trimming come from the DNA, and the V and J calls and clone size come from that table. The sample contains more than 65,000 clones, around three quarters of which appear only once. The germline gives CDR1 SNHLY, CDR2 FYNNEI. V was clipped by 4 bases and J by 3 bases; unmatched bases: 12. The CDR3 extends over 19 amino acids. The sequencing input was peripheral blood. The rearrangement links TRBV2 to TRBJ2-3; 14 nucleotides line up with TRBD2. The receptor was isolated from a woman aged 80 or over with active or convalescent COVID-19. As DNA, the CDR3 is TGTGCCAGCAGTGCGGTGGGGGCCGGGACTAGCGGGGGAACAGATACGCAGTATTTT. Its protein product is CASSAVGAGTSGGTDTQYF.